One and the same sample provided the 24 T cell receptor beta chains below, sequenced in a study of glioma-infiltrating T cells after dendritic cell vaccination. The repertoire was sequenced with immunoSEQ multiplex PCR; TCRdb's copy has only in-frame clones and lacks some. The repertoire consists of 80,000 to 100,000 clones, with approximately 80% occurring once and the leading ten covering roughly 5.3%. Described time point: after dendritic cell vaccination, including at tumor progression/relapse. The material sequenced was blood, taken after dendritic cell vaccination. Every receptor here comes from a human donor with glioblastoma.

In its sample, this clone was seen a few times. The chain links TRBV6-1 to TRBJ2-5; 11 nucleotides line up with TRBD2. This CDR3 region has 17 residues. The germline gives CDR1 MNHNS, CDR2 SASEGT. The junction had 12 bases not matched to a gene; V was cut back by 4 bases and J by 5 bases. CDR3 residues: CASSGLSGGAVWETQYF. Here the CDR3 DNA reads TGTGCCAGCAGTGGTCTTAGCGGGGGGGCCGTATGGGAGACCCAGTACTTC.

V and J are TRBV5-5 and TRBJ2-7; D perhaps matches TRBD1 (6 bases). V gave up 2 bases and J gave up 4 bases, with 16 bases separating them. The length of the CDR3 is 15 residues. CDR1 is SGHKS and CDR2 is YYEKEE in the germline V gene (reference sequence). The CDR3 DNA follows: TGTGCCAGCAGCTTACTCCCGGGACACGAGTACGAGCAGTACTTC. Translation: CASSLLPGHEYEQYF.

The chain couples TRBV6-6 to TRBJ2-1, with 7 bases matching TRBD1. Losses at the gene ends were 11 bases for V and 2 bases for J; bases not matched to a gene: 6. The CDR3 extends over 13 amino acids. Germline V CDR1 and CDR2: MNHNY, SVGAGI (reference sequence). CDR3 sequence (DNA): TGTGCCGGGGCGGACAGGACCTACAATGAGCAGTTCTTC. Residues: CAGADRTYNEQFF.

The chain uses TRBV5-1 and TRBJ2-5; tentative D call: TRBD2 (7 bases). CDR1 SGHRS and CDR2 YFSETQ come from the germline V gene. V was trimmed by 2 bases and J by 5 bases, leaving 13 bases between them. This CDR3 has 14 residues. This chain's CDR3 is CASSLGGGEETQYF. As DNA, the CDR3 is TGCGCCAGCAGCTTAGGGGGGGGTGAGGAGACCCAGTACTTC.

The chain couples TRBV5-6 to TRBJ1-1; unclear D gene. V was shortened by 6 bases and J by 1 base, with 13 bases between the two germline ends. The V gene's germline CDR1 is SGHDT and CDR2 YYEEEE. The CDR3 runs 14 residues. DNA for the CDR3: TGTGCCAGCATCCCAAGGACTGGGAACACTGAAGCTTTCTTT. It translates to CASIPRTGNTEAFF.

This clone was seen once. The genes are TRBV6-1 and TRBJ1-1, with unresolved D. The CDR3 length is 18 residues. CDR1 and CDR2 (germline): MNHNS, SASEGT. V shed 4 bases and J shed 3 bases, with 24 bases lying between them. CDR3 amino acids: CASSGEGRALRVDTEAFF. For the CDR3, the DNA is TGTGCCAGCAGTGGGGAAGGGAGGGCCCTTCGGGTAGACACTGAAGCTTTCTTT.

The chain couples TRBV30 to TRBJ2-6; D not resolved. Deletions cut 0 bases from V and 0 bases from J, with 9 bases between. This CDR3 has 16 amino acids. Germline V gene data show CDR1 as GTSNPN and CDR2 as SVGIG (reference sequence). The CDR3 is CAWSVHVNSGANVLTF. DNA of the CDR3: TGTGCCTGGAGTGTACACGTTAACTCTGGGGCCAACGTCCTGACTTTC.

This clone is a singleton in its sample. The chain links TRBV29-1 to TRBJ2-2; 14 bases line up with TRBD2. There are 15 residues in the CDR3. CDR1 SQVTM and CDR2 ANQGSEA come from the germline V gene. Losses at the gene ends were 7 bases for V and 3 bases for J; bases not matched to a gene: 4. CDR3 in amino acids: CSALTSGRDTGELFF. The CDR3 DNA is TGCAGCGCCCTGACTAGCGGGAGGGACACCGGGGAGCTGTTTTTT.

This clone was seen just once. The rearrangement uses TRBV9 and TRBJ1-2; possibly TRBD1 for D (5 bases). The CDR3 loop spans 16 amino acids. V gave up 2 bases and J gave up 8 bases, with 22 bases separating them. The germline gives CDR1 SGDLS, CDR2 YYNGEE. As DNA, the CDR3 is TGTGCCAGCAGCGTCGCTCAACGGGGGGGGTGGTGCGGCTACACCTTC. This sequence encodes CASSVAQRGGWCGYTF.

The rearrangement uses TRBV4-1 and TRBJ1-1, with D possibly being TRBD1 (6 bases). V was trimmed by 4 bases and J by 5 bases, leaving 17 bases between them. Germline CDR1 and CDR2: MGHRA and YSYEKL. The CDR3 covers 15 residues. CDR3 amino acids: CASSPPDRSGTEAFF. CDR3 nucleotides: TGCGCCAGCAGCCCACCAGACAGGTCTGGGACTGAAGCTTTCTTT.

The chain recombines TRBV27 with TRBJ2-6, with D maybe TRBD1 (6 bases). V was pared by 6 bases and J by 2 bases, with 17 bases between. The CDR3 extends over 17 amino acids. Per the germline V gene, CDR1 is MNHEY and CDR2 is SMNVEV (reference sequence). CDR3 DNA sequence: TGTGCCAGCAGCACTGGACAGTGGTTTGCTGGGGCCAACGTCCTGACTTTC. Amino acid sequence: CASSTGQWFAGANVLTF. Full variable domain (missing parts from reference TRBV27 and TRBJ2-6): EAQVTQNPRYLITVTGKKLTVTCSQNMNHEYMSWYRQDPGLGLRQIYYSMNVEVTDKGDVPEGYKVSRKEKRNFPLILESPSPNQTSLYFCASSTGQWFAGANVLTFGAGSRLTVL.

This clone was recorded only once. The chain links TRBV18 to TRBJ1-2, with 12 bases that match TRBD1. Germline values: CDR1 KGHSH, CDR2 LQKENI. This CDR3 spans 18 amino acids. With V trimmed by 0 bases and J by 6 bases, 11 bases remained unmatched. The CDR3 DNA is TGTGCCAGCTCACCACCGCCCGGTGGGGGACAGGGGGCGGATGGCTACACCTTC. Protein sequence: CASSPPPGGGQGADGYTF. The complete variable domain, with remaining parts taken from reference TRBV18 and TRBJ1-2, reads NAGVMQNPRHLVRRRGQEARLRCSPMKGHSHVYWYRQLPEEGLKFMVYLQKENIIDESGMPKERFSAEFPKEGPSILRIQQVVRGDSAAYFCASSPPPGGGQGADGYTFGSGTRLTVV.

V usage is TRBV5-4 and J usage is TRBJ2-3; 9 bases map to TRBD1. Germline V gene data show CDR1 as SGHNT and CDR2 as YYREEE (reference sequence). J was trimmed by 1 base and V by 3 bases; bases with no gene match: 12. The CDR3 runs 18 residues. The CDR3 nucleotides are TGTGCCAGCAGCTCGATTCACCGGGACAGGGTTCGCACAGATACGCAGTATTTT. Protein: CASSSIHRDRVRTDTQYF.

The chain carries TRBV19 and TRBJ1-1; no definite D call. CDR3 length: 14 residues. Germline V gene data show CDR1 as LNHDA and CDR2 as SQIVND (reference sequence). Trimming took off 3 bases at V and 0 bases at J, with 8 bases between the two ends. DNA of the CDR3: TGTGCCAGTAGTATTCAGGCATTGAACACTGAAGCTTTCTTT. This translates into CASSIQALNTEAFF.

V gene TRBV5-1 combines with J gene TRBJ2-7, with 12 bases identical to TRBD2. The CDR3 is made up of 17 amino acids. Trimming took 1 base from V and 2 from J; bases not matched to a gene: 7. Germline-derived CDR1 and CDR2 are SGHRS and YFSETQ. The CDR3 spells CASSLSSGGDLPYEQYF. CDR3 coding DNA: TGCGCCAGCAGCTTGTCTAGCGGGGGGGACTTACCCTACGAGCAGTACTTC.

This chain joins TRBV5-1 and TRBJ1-2; TRBD1 is a possible D gene (6 bases). Germline CDR1 and CDR2: SGHRS and YFSETQ. This CDR3 is built from 14 residues. Trimming took off 3 bases at V and 2 bases at J, with 11 bases between the two ends. The DNA for the CDR3 is TGCGCCAGCAGCTCGGGACATTCCAACTATGGCTACACCTTC. Translating it yields CASSSGHSNYGYTF.

The rearrangement links TRBV6-5 to TRBJ1-3, with D possibly being TRBD1 (6 bases). V lost 6 bases, J lost 4 bases, and 13 bases lay in between. CDR3 size: 14 residues. Germline V gene lookup returns CDR1 MNHEY and CDR2 SVGAGI. CDR3 sequence: CASRYREDGNTIYF. CDR3 nucleotide sequence: TGTGCCAGCAGATACAGGGAGGACGGAAACACCATATATTTT.

This chain uses TRBV19 with TRBJ1-2; TRBD1 matches 7 bases. There are 16 residues in the CDR3. The germline CDR1 and CDR2 sequences are LNHDA and SQIVND (reference sequence). Unmatched junction bases numbered 15, after V lost 7 bases and J lost 4 bases. In DNA, the CDR3 is TGTGCCAGTATTCCCCAAACAGGGGTGGGAGTCTATGGCTACACCTTC. Its translation is CASIPQTGVGVYGYTF.

This clone has just one count. The J gene is TRBJ1-4, the V gene TRBV6-5; no definite D call. Germline V gives CDR1 MNHEY, CDR2 SVGAGI. This CDR3 spans 15 amino acids. Trimming removed 0 bases from V and 0 bases from J, with 5 bases in between. The CDR3 sequence is CASSYSRATNEKLFF. The CDR3 bases are TGTGCCAGCAGTTACTCGAGGGCAACTAATGAAAAACTGTTTTTT.

CDR3 sequence (DNA): TGCAGCGTTGTTTGGGTTGAGGGAACTGAAGCTTTCTTT. It translates to CSVVWVEGTEAFF. The chain joins TRBV29-1 to TRBJ1-1; D is ambiguous. The germline gives CDR1 SQVTM, CDR2 ANQGSEA. V lost 4 bases and J lost 5, with 14 bases in between. The CDR3 is 13 amino acids.

V gene TRBV4-1 combines with J gene TRBJ2-7; TRBD1 matches at 11 bases. The CDR3 length is 16 residues. V lost 4 bases, J lost 3 bases, and 8 bases stayed unmatched. The germline CDR1 and CDR2 sequences are MGHRA and YSYEKL. CDR3 loop: CASSLLTGTGGYEQYF. The CDR3 nucleotides read TGCGCCAGCAGCCTCCTAACCGGGACAGGGGGCTACGAGCAGTACTTC.

This sequence joins TRBV5-1 and TRBJ2-4; maybe TRBD2 (6 bases). V shed 4 bases and J shed 7 bases, with 15 bases lying between them. Germline V gives CDR1 SGHRS, CDR2 YFSETQ. The CDR3 length is 14 residues. CDR3 sequence (DNA): TGCGCCAGCAGCCCCGGGAGTATGGGGAACATTCAGTACTTC. Translated, it gives CASSPGSMGNIQYF. The full variable domain, rest sourced from reference TRBV5-1 and TRBJ2-4, is KAGVTQTPRYLIKTRGQQVTLSCSPISGHRSVSWYQQTPGQGLQFLFEYFSETQRNKGNFPGRFSGRQFSNSRSEMNVSTLELGDSALYLCASSPGSMGNIQYFGAGTRLSVL.

The chain combines TRBV27 with TRBJ1-5; TRBD1 matches at 8 bases. The CDR3 length is 15 residues. With V trimmed by 6 bases and J by 2 bases, 6 bases remained unmatched. The germline CDR1 and CDR2 sequences are MNHEY and SMNVEV (reference sequence). CDR3 region: CASRIQGVGNQPQHF. The CDR3 region has the DNA TGTGCCAGCAGGATACAGGGGGTGGGCAATCAGCCCCAGCATTTT.

This clone was recorded only once. The chain is built from TRBV30 and TRBJ2-4; TRBD1 is a possible D gene (5 bases). Per the germline V gene, CDR1 is GTSNPN and CDR2 is SVGIG (reference sequence). This CDR3 contains 18 residues. Between the trimmed V and J ends, which lost 1 base and 0 bases, there was a span of 19 bases. The CDR3 DNA reads TGTGCCTGGAGTGGGCCGACAGCTTTAGTCCTAGCCAAAAACATTCAGTACTTC. Translation gives CAWSGPTALVLAKNIQYF.